These 22 T cell receptor beta chains were sequenced from one sample in a study of Ad26.COV2.S vaccination and SARS-CoV-2 variants. The sample's treatment: 19 received Ad26.COV2.S at low or high dose, single or two shots; several received placebo; per-sample allocation not given. Day 63 after the first vaccine or placebo injection was the time point for sampling. Clones were read by immunoSEQ multiplex PCR, and TCRdb kept only the in-frame ones, dropping some. The sample records some 370,000 clones, around four fifths being singletons. The material sequenced was peripheral blood, taken in a trial of Ad26.COV2.S vaccine versus placebo. These receptors were collected from a person aged 18 to 59 who received the Ad26.COV2.S COVID-19 vaccine or a placebo.

Concerning this clone itself: At one end, the junction sequence differs from germline, possibly due to a read error. This chain joins TRBV7-9 and TRBJ2-1; TRBD2 matches at 7 bases. There are 13 residues in the CDR3. The germline CDR1 and CDR2 sequences are SEHNR and FQNEAQ (reference sequence). The CDR3 coding sequence is TGTGCCAGCAGTTCACCCCTTCGCGGGAGTCCTATCTTC. Translated: CASSSPLRGSPIF.

CDR3 loop: CASSLGPINSPLHF. The CDR3 DNA sequence: TGCGCCAGCAGCTTGGGACCGATTAATTCACCCCTCCACTTT. V is TRBV5-1 and J is TRBJ1-6; D uncertain. The CDR3 sequence is 14 residues long. Germline assignment: CDR1 SGHRS and CDR2 YFSETQ. Trimming took off 0 bases at V and 6 bases at J, with 7 bases between the two ends.

V and J are TRBV19 and TRBJ1-4, with a weak D call TRBD1 (5 bases). The CDR3 spans 16 residues. Germline V lookup: CDR1 LNHDA, CDR2 SQIVND (reference sequence). Trimming cost V 7 bases and J 7 bases, with 22 bases left between them. CDR3 loop: CASTGYRPGSREKLFF. CDR3 nucleotides: TGTGCCAGTACCGGCTATCGCCCAGGGTCTCGTGAAAAACTGTTTTTT.

The chain carries TRBV7-6 and TRBJ2-7; D gene unclear. The CDR3 is made up of 13 amino acids. CDR1 SGHVS and CDR2 FNYEAQ come from the germline V gene. Deletions cut 0 bases from V and 3 bases from J, with 6 bases between. CDR3 coding DNA: TGTGCCAGCAGCTTAGCCGGCAGCTACGAGCAGTACTTC. Translating it yields CASSLAGSYEQYF. The whole variable domain, remainder taken from reference TRBV7-6 and TRBJ2-7, is GAGVSQSPRYKVTKRGQDVALRCDPISGHVSLYWYRQALGQGPEFLTYFNYEAQQDKSGLPNDRFSAERPEGSISTLTIQRTEQRDSAMYRCASSLAGSYEQYFGPGTRLTVT.

V gene TRBV3-1 (or the pseudogene TRBV3-2) combines with J gene TRBJ2-3; 11 nucleotides agree with TRBD2. The germline V gene encodes CDR1 LGHDT and CDR2 YNNKEL (reference sequence). J lost 2 bases, V lost 5 bases, and 6 bases had no gene match. This CDR3 has 16 amino acids. The CDR3 loop reads CASSFFSGGATDTQYF. The CDR3 bases are TGTGCCAGCAGCTTCTTTAGCGGGGGGGCCACAGATACGCAGTATTTT.

The V and J genes are TRBV18 and TRBJ1-1; D is unresolved. Trimming removed 8 bases from V and 4 bases from J, with 14 bases in between. CDR1 KGHSH and CDR2 LQKENI come from the germline V gene. The CDR3 consists of 13 residues. The CDR3: CASTLVVGTEAFF. Here the CDR3 DNA reads TGTGCCAGCACCCTGGTTGTGGGCACTGAAGCTTTCTTT.

The chain joins TRBV7-6 to TRBJ2-5; D is unresolved. The CDR3 covers 13 residues. Trimming cost V 1 base and J 3 bases, with 6 bases left between them. Germline-derived CDR1 and CDR2 are SGHVS and FNYEAQ. The CDR3 DNA sequence: TGTGCCAGCAGCTTAGTCAGCAAAGAGACCCAGTACTTC. It translates to CASSLVSKETQYF.

This rearrangement joins TRBV29-1 to TRBJ2-5, with D perhaps given as TRBD1 or TRBD2 (5 bases each). Trimming shortened V by 7 bases and J by 5 bases, and 14 bases separated the two germline ends. The CDR3 is 12 residues long. CDR1 and CDR2 from the germline V gene are SQVTM and ANQGSEA. In nucleotides, the CDR3 is TGCAGCGGGGACCCCTTGGAGGAGACCCAGTACTTC. It translates to CSGDPLEETQYF.

The rearrangement uses TRBV19 and TRBJ2-6; D not resolved. Trimming stripped 7 bases from V and 2 bases from J, with 9 bases between. The CDR3 consists of 14 residues. The germline V gene has CDR1 LNHDA and CDR2 SQIVND (reference sequence). The CDR3 DNA is TGTGCCAGTATCCCCAGAGCTGGGGCCAACGTCCTGACTTTC. Translation: CASIPRAGANVLTF.

The CDR3 sequence: CASSQSRGANYGYTF. CDR3 nucleotides: TGCGCCAGCAGTCAATCGCGGGGAGCTAACTATGGCTACACCTTC. The rearrangement joins TRBV23-1 to TRBJ1-2, with D unclear. TRBV23-1 is an ORF; its function is uncertain. The V gene lost 0 bases and the J gene lost 0 bases, with 8 bases spanning the gap. The CDR3 consists of 15 residues.

The genes are TRBV6-5 and TRBJ1-1, with D tentatively TRBD1 (6 bases). This CDR3 is built from 14 residues. Per the germline V gene, CDR1 is MNHEY and CDR2 is SVGAGI. The V end lost 5 bases, the J end lost 1 base, and 11 bases lay between the germline ends. CDR3 loop: CASSLEGGNTEAFF. In DNA form, the CDR3 reads TGTGCCAGCAGTCTGGAAGGGGGGAACACTGAAGCTTTCTTT.

Points on this clone: The same CDR3 also results from other DNA sequences found in this sample. The chain uses TRBV5-1 and TRBJ2-3; 7 bases map to TRBD2. The V gene's germline CDR1 is SGHRS and CDR2 YFSETQ. The CDR3 length is 13 residues. J was trimmed by 3 bases and V by 2 bases; bases with no gene match: 0. The CDR3 reads CASSLAGTDTQYF. CDR3 sequence (DNA): TGCGCCAGCAGCTTAGCGGGGACAGATACGCAGTATTTT.

This clone has a handful of counts. This chain links TRBV6-2 or TRBV6-3 with TRBJ2-7, with D uncertain. Trimming took off 3 bases at V and 0 bases at J, with 9 bases between the two ends. Germline CDR1 is MNHEY and CDR2 is SVGEGT. This CDR3 comprises 14 residues. CDR3 residues: CASSYDGVSYEQYF. DNA of the CDR3: TGTGCCAGCAGTTATGATGGCGTCTCCTACGAGCAGTACTTC.

The V call is TRBV5-5, the J call TRBJ2-1, with 9 bases that match TRBD1. The junction had 7 bases not matched to a gene; V was cut back by 3 bases and J by 6 bases. From germline, CDR1 is SGHKS and CDR2 YYEKEE (reference sequence). This CDR3 has 15 amino acids. CDR3 residues: CASSSGQGRGNEQFF. The CDR3 bases are TGTGCCAGCAGCTCGGGACAGGGTCGGGGCAATGAGCAGTTCTTC.

The chain employs TRBV6-5 and TRBJ1-2; 10 bases agree with TRBD1. CDR1 is MNHEY and CDR2 is SVGAGI in the germline V gene. The ends lost 1 base at V and 8 bases at J; junction bases unmatched: 7. This CDR3 spans 15 amino acids. CDR3 in DNA: TGTGCCAGCAGTTACTTGGACAGGGGGAATAACGGCTACACCTTC. Translating it yields CASSYLDRGNNGYTF.

The chain recombines TRBV7-2 with TRBJ2-7; tentative D call: TRBD1 (6 bases). This CDR3 spans 14 amino acids. Trimming pared 4 bases from V and 6 bases from J, leaving 16 bases between. Germline V gene lookup returns CDR1 SGHTA and CDR2 FQGNSA. DNA for the CDR3: TGTGCCAGCAGCTCTGGACAGCGTAGATCCGAGCAGTACTTC. Its translation is CASSSGQRRSEQYF.

The chain carries TRBV3-1 (or the pseudogene TRBV3-2) and TRBJ2-7; tentatively, D is TRBD2 (6 bases). The CDR3 consists of 13 residues. CDR1 and CDR2 from the germline V gene are LGHDT and YNNKEL (reference sequence). The V gene lost 3 bases and the J gene lost 1 base, with 7 bases spanning the gap. The CDR3 here is CASSHAGSYEQYF. The CDR3 DNA reads TGTGCCAGCAGCCACGCGGGGTCCTACGAGCAGTACTTC.

V is TRBV6-6 and J is TRBJ1-2; D is possibly TRBD1 (6 bases). Germline values: CDR1 MNHNY, CDR2 SVGAGI (reference sequence). V lost 10 bases to trimming and J lost 4 bases, with 13 bases between them. The CDR3 contains 12 residues. Written as DNA, the CDR3 is TGTGCCATCCGTCGGGACATCTATGGCTACACCTTC. Protein: CAIRRDIYGYTF.

This chain joins TRBV5-1 and TRBJ1-1; D remains ambiguous. The CDR3 is made up of 13 amino acids. V lost 7 bases to trimming and J lost 1 base, with 11 bases between them. Germline CDR1 SGHRS, CDR2 YFSETQ. The CDR3 spells CASGLGWNTEAFF. The CDR3 bases are TGCGCCAGCGGTCTAGGCTGGAACACTGAAGCTTTCTTT.

The chain couples TRBV28 to TRBJ1-2; D is perhaps TRBD1 (6 bases). Germline V CDR1 and CDR2: MDHEN, SYDVKM. The CDR3 is 14 amino acids. Trimming cost V 6 bases and J 5 bases, with 16 bases left between them. For the CDR3, the DNA is TGTGCCAGCAGCTCGGGGGCGGGGTTATATGGCTACACCTTC. Amino acid sequence: CASSSGAGLYGYTF.

V is TRBV27 and J is TRBJ2-3; D possibly corresponds to TRBD1 (5 bases). The ends were cut back, 7 bases at V and 0 bases at J, with 11 bases in the middle. The CDR3 sequence is 14 residues long. Germline CDR1 MNHEY, CDR2 SMNVEV (reference sequence). CDR3 protein: CASTPGPSTDTQYF. The CDR3 bases are TGTGCCAGCACCCCAGGGCCTAGCACAGATACGCAGTATTTT.

The chain is built from TRBV7-3 and TRBJ2-3, with 12 positions matching TRBD2. The CDR3 extends over 16 amino acids. With V trimmed by 3 bases and J by 2 bases, 3 bases remained unmatched. Germline assignment: CDR1 SGHTA and CDR2 FQGTGA. Written as DNA, the CDR3 is TGTGCCAGCAGCTTGACTAGCGGGGGTTACACAGATACGCAGTATTTT. Translating it yields CASSLTSGGYTDTQYF.